This T cell receptor beta chain derives from a study of vaccination effects on CD4 cells after COVID-19. Study context: Each participant was given two doses of one vaccine (BNT162b2 or mRNA-1273).

Clones were read by immunoSEQ multiplex PCR, and TCRdb kept only the in-frame ones, dropping some. The table has 27,000 or so clones, about 70% seen once. Viral peptide pool expansion of antigen-specific CD4+ T cells preceded sequencing in the ViraFEST assay. Between days 9 and 10 of culture, CD4+ T cells were separated out. Nucleocapsid antibodies were negative in the vaccine recipients, who had never had SARS-CoV-2 infection. Germline CDR1 and CDR2: MGHRA and YSYEKL. Trimming took 2 bases from V and 1 from J, leaving 4 bases between them. CDR3 length: 13 residues. Concerning this clone itself: What it recognizes is unknown.

V and J are TRBV4-1 and TRBJ2-3; D is unresolved. This receptor was taken from a human donor who received a COVID-19 vaccine. The source was CD4+ T cells from PBMCs cultured with HCoV-NL63 spike peptides, collected before COVID-19 vaccination. The CDR3 nucleotides are TGCGCCAGCAGCCAAACAGGCACAGATACGCAGTATTTT. The encoded protein is CASSQTGTDTQYF.